These 15 T cell receptor beta chains originate from one sample sequenced in a study of cytomegalovirus exposure and HLA in healthy donors. Generated by immunoSEQ multiplex PCR, the TCRdb table keeps only in-frame clones and is missing some. The sample yields fewer than 200,000 clones, approximately 87% seen once. Sequencing was done on a sample of PBMCs. Every receptor here comes from a woman aged 30 to 39 in good health and CMV-seronegative.

The chain employs TRBV6-6 and TRBJ1-3; D is possibly TRBD1 (5 bases). V was cut by 4 bases and J by 3 bases, with 13 bases left in between. The CDR3 covers 15 residues. Looked up from germline, CDR1 is MNHNY and CDR2 is SVGAGI (reference sequence). DNA of the CDR3: TGTGCCAGCAGTTCTCCGGGGGGGTTTGGAAACACCATATATTTT. Its protein product is CASSSPGGFGNTIYF.

The chain uses TRBV5-1 and TRBJ2-1, with 9 bases aligning to TRBD1. This CDR3 has 17 residues. V was clipped by 3 bases and J by 3 bases; unmatched bases: 10. Germline V gene lookup returns CDR1 SGHRS and CDR2 YFSETQ. CDR3: CASSSSQGAQYYNEQFF. The CDR3, as DNA: TGCGCCAGCAGCTCCTCACAGGGGGCTCAATACTACAATGAGCAGTTCTTC.

This chain links TRBV5-1 with TRBJ1-3; perhaps TRBD1 as D (5 bases). V lost 7 bases and J 0 bases, leaving 17 bases between the germline ends. This CDR3 region has 16 residues. Per germline, CDR1 SGHRS and CDR2 YFSETQ. CDR3 sequence reads: CASRDSPYSSGNTIYF. In DNA, the CDR3 is TGCGCCAGCCGAGACAGCCCATACTCCTCTGGAAACACCATATATTTT.

The gene calls are TRBV27 and TRBJ2-7, with 7 bases that match TRBD2. The CDR3 length is 13 residues. The junction had 3 bases not matched to a gene; V was cut back by 5 bases and J by 2 bases. Germline V lookup: CDR1 MNHEY, CDR2 SMNVEV (reference sequence). The CDR3 DNA follows: TGTGCCAGCAGTAGCGGGGCTACCTACGAGCAGTACTTC. This sequence encodes CASSSGATYEQYF.

The chain couples TRBV29-1 to TRBJ1-1, with 9 bases matching TRBD1. The V segment lost 5 bases and the J segment 0 bases; nucleotides outside the gene matches: 1. In germline, CDR1 is SQVTM, CDR2 ANQGSEA. CDR3 length: 13 amino acids. CDR3 sequence: CSVYRGLNTEAFF. The CDR3 region has the DNA TGCAGCGTTTACAGGGGGCTGAACACTGAAGCTTTCTTT.

CDR3 in DNA: TGTGCCAGCAGCGTAGCCGGACAGGGGGAAAACACCATATATTTT. Residues: CASSVAGQGENTIYF. The J gene is TRBJ1-3, the V gene TRBV9; 10 bases line up with TRBD1. Germline V lookup: CDR1 SGDLS, CDR2 YYNGEE. This CDR3 is 15 amino acids long. The ends lost 0 bases at V and 6 bases at J; junction bases unmatched: 3.

This clone was seen a single time. This chain connects TRBV5-4 to TRBJ2-7; a possible D gene is TRBD1 (6 bases). V was shortened by 2 bases and J by 0 bases, with 12 bases between the two germline ends. The CDR3 contains 15 residues. CDR1 and CDR2 (germline): SGHNT, YYREEE (reference sequence). The CDR3 DNA sequence: TGTGCCAGCAGCTTCTTGTACAGGGACTCCTACGAGCAGTACTTC. It specifies CASSFLYRDSYEQYF.

The chain is built from TRBV21-1 and TRBJ1-1. TRBV21-1 is reported as a pseudogene. The CDR3 totals 18 residues. CDR3 sequence reads: CASSKEFMAGGMNTEAFF. The CDR3 region has the DNA TGTGCCAGCAGCAAAGAATTCATGGCGGGTGGTATGAACACTGAAGCTTTCTTT.

The chain links TRBV4-2 to TRBJ1-2, with unresolved D. Trimming shortened V by 2 bases and J by 1 base, and 11 bases separated the two germline ends. CDR1 and CDR2 from the germline V gene are LGHNA and YNFKEQ. The CDR3 is 15 amino acids. CDR3 nucleotide sequence: TGTGCCAGCAGCCAAATTCAGGCCATTAACTATGGCTACACCTTC. Translated, it gives CASSQIQAINYGYTF.

The sample holds a few counts of this clone. The chain recombines TRBV19 with TRBJ1-2; TRBD1 agrees at 7 bases. V lost 7 bases to trimming and J lost 1 base; unmatched junction nucleotides: 3. CDR3 length: 13 residues. Germline V gene sequence: CDR1 LNHDA, CDR2 SQIVND (reference sequence). The DNA of the CDR3 is TGTGCCAGTACCAGGGACAGTAACTATGGCTACACCTTC. Protein: CASTRDSNYGYTF.

This clone was seen once. The rearrangement links TRBV23-1 to TRBJ1-5; TRBD1 might be the D (5 bases). TRBV23-1 is reported as an ORF; its role is uncertain. V was cut by 3 bases and J by 3 bases, with 12 bases left in between. The CDR3 totals 15 residues. CDR3 in amino acids: CASSQGGLINQPQHF. CDR3 bases: TGCGCCAGCAGTCAGGGGGGGTTGATCAATCAGCCCCAGCATTTT.

V usage is TRBV6-5 and J usage is TRBJ1-4, with D perhaps matching TRBD1 (5 bases). Trimming removed 2 bases at V and 8 bases at J, with 12 bases between. Germline loops: CDR1 MNHEY, CDR2 SVGAGI. CDR3 length: 14 residues. The CDR3 loop is CASSYVRAGEKLFF. The CDR3 nucleotides read TGTGCCAGCAGTTACGTCAGGGCCGGGGAAAAACTGTTTTTT.

V and J are TRBV19 and TRBJ2-3, with 8 bases aligning to TRBD1. The germline gives CDR1 LNHDA, CDR2 SQIVND (reference sequence). Trimming removed 7 bases from V and 3 bases from J; junction bases left unmatched: 6. This CDR3 has 14 residues. The CDR3 spells CASTDRVGTDTQYF. CDR3 DNA: TGTGCCAGTACGGACAGGGTCGGGACAGATACGCAGTATTTT.

The CDR3 loop is CASGHRGGNQPQHF. Here the CDR3 DNA reads TGTGCCAGCGGACACAGGGGTGGCAATCAGCCCCAGCATTTT. V gene TRBV27 combines with J gene TRBJ1-5; 7 nucleotides agree with TRBD1. The junction had 6 bases not matched to a gene; V was cut back by 8 bases and J by 2 bases. The germline gives CDR1 MNHEY, CDR2 SMNVEV (reference sequence). This CDR3 contains 14 residues.

This clone was seen a single time. The chain combines TRBV4-3 with TRBJ1-2, with D possibly TRBD1 on 5 matching bases. V was pared by 0 bases and J by 2 bases, with 16 bases between. This CDR3 comprises 17 residues. In germline, CDR1 is LGHNA, CDR2 YSLEER. This chain's CDR3 is CASSQEAYPDKNYGYTF. The CDR3 nucleotides are TGCGCCAGCAGCCAAGAGGCGTACCCGGACAAAAACTATGGCTACACCTTC.